This T cell receptor beta chain was observed in a study of OX40 agonist ivuxolimab in advanced cancers. Findings and limits, study-wide: Among the lowest levels of clonal expansion were found in partial responders at 0.1-3.0 mg/kg. Expanded clones were, on average, more numerous in CD8+ T cells than in CD4+.

Clones were read by immunoSEQ multiplex PCR, and TCRdb kept only the in-frame ones, dropping some. Of 120,000 or so clones listed, about 94% were seen once; the top ten hold roughly 0.15%. Germline CDR1 is SGHAT and CDR2 is FQNNGV. The CDR3 is 13 residues long. V shed 5 bases and J shed 8 bases, with 12 bases lying between them. Concerning this clone itself: Its antigen remains unknown.

The genes are TRBV11-2 and TRBJ1-4; TRBD1 might be the D (6 bases). Sequenced here: CD4+ or CD8+ T cells sorted from blood, sampled in a trial of the OX40 agonist ivuxolimab. The receptor was derived from an adult with an advanced solid tumor such as melanoma, head and neck, liver or kidney cancer. CDR3 sequence reads: CASSPDRREKLFF. In DNA, the CDR3 is TGTGCCAGCAGCCCCGACAGGCGGGAAAAACTGTTTTTT.